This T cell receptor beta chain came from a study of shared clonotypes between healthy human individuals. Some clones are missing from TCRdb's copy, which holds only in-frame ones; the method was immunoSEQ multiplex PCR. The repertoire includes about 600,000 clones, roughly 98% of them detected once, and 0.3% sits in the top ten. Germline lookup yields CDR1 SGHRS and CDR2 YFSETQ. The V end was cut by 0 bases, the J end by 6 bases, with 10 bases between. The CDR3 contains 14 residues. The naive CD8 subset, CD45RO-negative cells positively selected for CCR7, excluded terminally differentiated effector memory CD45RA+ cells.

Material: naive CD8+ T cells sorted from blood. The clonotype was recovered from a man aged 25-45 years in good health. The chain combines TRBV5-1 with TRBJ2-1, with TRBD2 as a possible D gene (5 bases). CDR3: CASSLVGRGNEQFF. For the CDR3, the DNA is TGCGCCAGCAGCTTGGTCGGCCGGGGCAATGAGCAGTTCTTC.